Each of the 28 T cell receptor beta chains below was sequenced from the same sample in a study of blood T cell repertoires in COVID-19. Produced via immunoSEQ multiplex PCR; TCRdb's table is partial and in-frame only. The sample lists 300,000 to 350,000 clones; roughly 85% were seen once. The material sequenced was PBMCs or T cells enriched from blood (not recorded which). These receptors came from a woman aged 40 to 55 with acute COVID-19.

V is TRBV19 and J is TRBJ1-1; TRBD1 matches 8 bases. The CDR3 is 15 amino acids. V lost 5 bases to trimming and J lost 1 base; unmatched junction nucleotides: 6. CDR1 and CDR2 (germline): LNHDA, SQIVND (reference sequence). The CDR3 bases are TGTGCCAGTAGTTTAACGACAGGGGCGAACACTGAAGCTTTCTTT. It specifies CASSLTTGANTEAFF.

This clone was counted a few times. CDR3 in DNA: TGTGCCAGCAGCTTGGAAGGGACAGGAGGCAATCAGCCCCAGCATTTT. It encodes CASSLEGTGGNQPQHF. The chain combines TRBV5-8 with TRBJ1-5; 8 bases map to TRBD1. J was trimmed by 2 bases and V by 0 bases; bases with no gene match: 4. CDR1 is SGHTS and CDR2 is YDEGEE in the germline V gene. This CDR3 contains 16 residues.

The chain recombines TRBV4-3 with TRBJ1-1, with 8 bases fitting TRBD1. The CDR3 is 16 amino acids. Unmatched junction bases numbered 8, after V lost 0 bases and J lost 5 bases. The germline gives CDR1 LGHNA, CDR2 YSLEER. The CDR3 protein is CASSQDRGLAGTEAFF. Here the CDR3 DNA reads TGCGCCAGCAGCCAAGACAGGGGGCTTGCGGGAACTGAAGCTTTCTTT.

CDR3 in amino acids: CASSPGGKGSNQPQHF. DNA for the CDR3: TGTGCCAGCAGTCCCGGGGGTAAGGGGAGCAATCAGCCCCAGCATTTT. V is TRBV6-4 and J is TRBJ1-5, with a tentative D call TRBD1 (5 bases). The CDR3 contains 16 residues. Trimming left V 5 bases short and J 1 base short, with 15 bases between. CDR1 and CDR2 from the germline V gene are MRHNA and SNTAGT.

The chain has TRBV4-3 and TRBJ2-3, with D tentatively TRBD1 (6 bases). Trimming removed 4 bases from V and 1 base from J, with 9 bases in between. There are 14 residues in the CDR3. Germline values: CDR1 LGHNA, CDR2 YSLEER. The CDR3 protein is CASSPGARTDTQYF. The CDR3 bases are TGCGCCAGCAGCCCAGGGGCCCGCACAGATACGCAGTATTTT.

J is TRBJ1-4 and V is TRBV4-1; D might be TRBD1 (5 bases). This CDR3 contains 16 residues. Per the germline V gene, CDR1 is MGHRA and CDR2 is YSYEKL. Trimming removed 0 bases from V and 2 bases from J, with 10 bases in between. The DNA of the CDR3 is TGCGCCAGCAGCCAAGAAGGTGGGGGGACTAATGAAAAACTGTTTTTT. Translation: CASSQEGGGTNEKLFF.

The genes are TRBV7-2 and TRBJ2-7; 7 positions agree with TRBD1. The V segment lost 1 base and the J segment 4 bases; nucleotides outside the gene matches: 7. The germline gives CDR1 SGHTA, CDR2 FQGNSA. The CDR3 runs 15 residues. As DNA, the CDR3 is TGTGCCAGCAGCTTAGGGGGACAGCACACATACGAGCAGTACTTC. It translates to CASSLGGQHTYEQYF.

V usage is TRBV15 and J usage is TRBJ2-7, with 11 nucleotides matching TRBD1. With V trimmed by 4 bases and J by 3 bases, 2 bases remained unmatched. Germline CDR1 LNHNV, CDR2 YYDKDF (reference sequence). CDR3 length: 14 residues. The CDR3 sequence is CATSTGTGGYEQYF. The CDR3 coding sequence is TGTGCCACCAGCACTGGGACAGGGGGCTACGAGCAGTACTTC.

The rearrangement uses TRBV6-2 or TRBV6-3 and TRBJ1-1; D unresolved. The CDR3 length is 13 residues. From germline, CDR1 is MNHEY and CDR2 SVGEGT. V lost 0 bases, J lost 9 bases, and 11 bases lay in between. The CDR3 nucleotides read TGTGCCAGCAGTTACTCTGTACCCAGAAAAGCTTTCTTT. It yields the protein CASSYSVPRKAFF.

The V gene is TRBV7-2, the J gene TRBJ2-7; 7 bases fit TRBD1. Trimming removed 5 bases from V and 3 bases from J; junction bases left unmatched: 16. The CDR3 spans 17 residues. Per germline, CDR1 SGHTA and CDR2 FQGNSA. CDR3 nucleotides: TGTGCCAGCAGCCCAGGCAGGGGACAGCCCAGAGACTACGAGCAGTACTTC. Translated: CASSPGRGQPRDYEQYF. Variable domain in full (rest from reference TRBV7-2 and TRBJ2-7): GAGVSQSPSNKVTEKGKDVELRCDPISGHTALYWYRQSLGQGLEFLIYFQGNSAPDKSGLPSDRFSAERTGGSVSTLTIQRTQQEDSAVYLCASSPGRGQPRDYEQYFGPGTRLTVT.

The rearrangement joins TRBV12-3 or TRBV12-4 to TRBJ2-5; D unresolved. The CDR3 is 13 residues long. Trimming cost V 2 bases and J 5 bases, with 9 bases left between them. The CDR3 DNA reads as TGTGCCAGCAGTTTACCCCCCGTGGAGACCCAGTACTTC. Translating gives CASSLPPVETQYF.

The chain recombines TRBV28 with TRBJ1-2; TRBD1 matches 7 bases. CDR3 length: 14 amino acids. V gave up 5 bases and J gave up 2 bases; unmatched junction bases: 5. Germline-derived CDR1 and CDR2 are MDHEN and SYDVKM. The CDR3 bases are TGTGCCAGCAGTGGGACAGCACAGAACTATGGCTACACCTTC. It codes for CASSGTAQNYGYTF.

This clone showed up just once. For the CDR3, the DNA is TGTGCTAGTGGCCGGATCAGGGGGAGCGGTGGGGAGCAGTACTTC. Translating it yields CASGRIRGSGGEQYF. V and J are TRBV12-5 and TRBJ2-7, with 7 bases identical to TRBD1. Per the germline V gene, CDR1 is LGHNT and CDR2 is FRNRAP. V gave up 6 bases and J gave up 7 bases; unmatched junction bases: 15. CDR3 length: 15 residues.

The CDR3 region has the DNA TGTGCCAGCAGCCAGGGACTAGCGGGGAACAATGAGCAGTTCTTC. This translates into CASSQGLAGNNEQFF. The J gene is TRBJ2-1, the V gene TRBV14; 13 bases are a match to TRBD2. This CDR3 region has 15 residues. Germline CDR1 is SGHDN and CDR2 is FVKESK. J lost 5 bases, V lost 3 bases, and 1 base had no gene match.

The genes are TRBV4-1 and TRBJ2-6; no clear D. Germline-derived CDR1 and CDR2 are MGHRA and YSYEKL. Between the trimmed V and J ends, which lost 0 bases and 0 bases, there was a span of 6 bases. The CDR3 contains 16 residues. The CDR3: CASSQEAGSGANVLTF. In DNA, the CDR3 is TGCGCCAGCAGCCAAGAAGCCGGCTCTGGGGCCAACGTCCTGACTTTC.

This clone was counted a few times. The gene calls are TRBV29-1 and TRBJ2-3; D is unclear. Trimming removed 4 bases from V and 2 bases from J, with 10 bases in between. The length of the CDR3 is 13 residues. CDR1 is SQVTM, CDR2 ANQGSEA, per germline. The CDR3 DNA reads as TGCAGCGTTGTTGGCAGAAACACAGATACGCAGTATTTT. It codes for CSVVGRNTDTQYF.

The V gene is TRBV6-2 or TRBV6-3, the J gene TRBJ2-1; 8 positions agree with TRBD2. With V trimmed by 5 bases and J by 5 bases, 8 bases remained unmatched. This CDR3 contains 15 residues. Germline assignment: CDR1 MNHEY and CDR2 SVGEGT. CDR3 sequence reads: CASSTQFSGNNEQFF. CDR3 DNA sequence: TGTGCCAGCAGTACCCAATTTAGCGGGAACAATGAGCAGTTCTTC.

V usage is TRBV3-1 (or the pseudogene TRBV3-2) and J usage is TRBJ1-1; no definite D call. Germline-derived CDR1 and CDR2 are LGHDT and YNNKEL (reference sequence). Trimming shortened V by 1 base and J by 6 bases, and 6 bases separated the two germline ends. There are 12 residues in the CDR3. The CDR3: CASSQVGAEAFF. As DNA, the CDR3 is TGTGCCAGCAGCCAAGTCGGGGCTGAAGCTTTCTTT.

The chain recombines TRBV19 with TRBJ2-2; TRBD1 agrees at 10 bases. V gave up 5 bases and J gave up 5 bases; unmatched junction bases: 8. CDR3 length: 16 residues. CDR1 LNHDA and CDR2 SQIVND come from the germline V gene (reference sequence). In DNA, the CDR3 is TGTGCCAGTAGTTTGGACAGGGGGGGATTTACCGGGGAGCTGTTTTTT. This sequence encodes CASSLDRGGFTGELFF.

With regard to this clone: The same CDR3 also results from other DNA sequences found in this sample. This chain connects TRBV18 to TRBJ1-1; 8 bases align to TRBD1. The CDR3 is 13 amino acids. Germline-derived CDR1 and CDR2 are KGHSH and LQKENI. After removal of 3 bases from V and 4 bases from J, the junction contained 1 base not matched to a gene. The CDR3 spells CASSPTGGTEAFF. The CDR3 region has the DNA TGTGCCAGCTCACCTACAGGGGGCACTGAAGCTTTCTTT.

The CDR3 loop is CASSLDRDRDYGYTF. The CDR3 nucleotides are TGTGCCAGCAGCTTGGACCGGGACAGGGACTATGGCTACACCTTC. The chain has TRBV5-4 and TRBJ1-2; 9 bases line up with TRBD1. This CDR3 has 15 residues. Germline-derived CDR1 and CDR2 are SGHNT and YYREEE (reference sequence). The V segment lost 0 bases and the J segment 3 bases; nucleotides outside the gene matches: 3.

The V call is TRBV3-1 (or the pseudogene TRBV3-2), the J call TRBJ1-2; the match to TRBD1 covers 8 bases. Germline V gene lookup returns CDR1 LGHDT and CDR2 YNNKEL (reference sequence). V lost 1 base and J lost 4; bases outside the gene matches: 8. This CDR3 has 16 residues. DNA of the CDR3: TGTGCCAGCAGCCAAGCTATGACAGGGGCGGTCTATGGCTACACCTTC. It codes for CASSQAMTGAVYGYTF.

This clone turned up a few times. The chain joins TRBV28 to TRBJ1-2; D is undetermined. V lost 2 bases, J lost 2 bases, and 9 bases lay in between. Germline V gene data show CDR1 as MDHEN and CDR2 as SYDVKM. The CDR3 consists of 14 residues. CDR3 residues: CASSLLPENYGYTF. The CDR3 nucleotides read TGTGCCAGCAGTTTACTGCCGGAGAACTATGGCTACACCTTC.

The CDR3 DNA reads TGTGCCAGCCCGGTGGGGGGGACAGGGGGCCGTACCATAGGGAATTCACCCCTCCACTTT. This gives the protein CASPVGGTGGRTIGNSPLHF. The chain joins TRBV21-1 to TRBJ1-6; the table's D gene call, TRBD1, was not cross checked with the DNA. TRBV21-1 is given as a pseudogene. The CDR3 is 20 amino acids.

The chain employs TRBV18 and TRBJ1-3, with a weak D call TRBD1 (5 bases). CDR3 length equals 15 residues. The germline CDR1 and CDR2 sequences are KGHSH and LQKENI. V was pared by 6 bases and J by 2 bases, with 14 bases between. CDR3 residues: CASSADRNAGNTIYF. The CDR3, as DNA: TGTGCCAGCTCCGCCGACAGAAACGCTGGAAACACCATATATTTT.

V and J are TRBV28 and TRBJ1-2; no firm D call. The germline CDR1 and CDR2 sequences are MDHEN and SYDVKM. The CDR3 is made up of 16 amino acids. The V end lost 6 bases, the J end lost 3 bases, and 20 bases lay between the germline ends. DNA of the CDR3: TGTGCCAGCAGCCCTTCTATGTCTGCTGGAGACTATGGCTACACCTTC. Residues: CASSPSMSAGDYGYTF.

The rearrangement joins TRBV15 to TRBJ1-4; the D is unclear. The V end lost 0 bases, the J end lost 8 bases, and 7 bases lay between the germline ends. The CDR3 runs to 13 residues. Germline V gene data show CDR1 as LNHNV and CDR2 as YYDKDF (reference sequence). The CDR3 bases are TGTGCCACCAGCAGAGATCTCGAGGAAAAACTGTTTTTT. This encodes CATSRDLEEKLFF. Full variable domain (remainder filled in from reference TRBV15 and TRBJ1-4): DAMVIQNPRYQVTQFGKPVTLSCSQTLNHNVMYWYQQKSSQAPKLLFHYYDKDFNNEADTPDNFQSRRPNTSFCFLDIRSPGLGDTAMYLCATSRDLEEKLFFGSGTQLSVL.

J is TRBJ2-2 and V is TRBV5-8; D is unclear. Germline CDR1 SGHTS, CDR2 YDEGEE. The germline V and J ends were trimmed by 0 bases and 4 bases, with 4 bases remaining between them. The CDR3 contains 13 residues. CDR3 sequence (DNA): TGTGCCAGCAGCTTGGGAGGCACCGGGGAGCTGTTTTTT. Protein product: CASSLGGTGELFF.